This is a list of T cell receptor beta chains from one sample in a study of regulatory T cells in long-lasting Graves disease. Each CDR3 protein gets one entry after TCRdb re-called the multiplex PCR reads with MiXCR. The data show 450,000 to 600,000 distinct CDR3 sequences, with roughly 16% seen just once and approximately 12% held by the top ten. The same sample was also studied in work on T cells in Graves' hyperthyroidism and ophthalmopathy.

Sequenced here: peripheral blood mononuclear cells (PBMCs), sampled at new diagnosis, from a patient treated with antithyroid drugs. Receptors were obtained from a man aged 40-49 years with Graves disease. CDR3s leave out the opening cysteine and the closing phenylalanine or tryptophan. Each record gives: clone size, V gene, J gene, CDR3 protein. For some rows the clone size is stated as once, few or many, or as a class when expanded; others skip it.

.	TRBV5-1	TRBJ1-3	ASSLEGGNTIY
many	TRBV5-1	TRBJ1-4	ASRTGSWDANEKLF
once	TRBV12-3/TRBV12-4	TRBJ1-3	ANSRGSGNTIY
many	TRBV12-3/TRBV12-4	TRBJ1-5	ASSDDRGVWQPQH
.	TRBV20-1	TRBJ2-7	SAASGAYEQY
many	TRBV28	TRBJ2-5	ASSHEGQGAETQY
many	TRBV29-1	TRBJ2-3	SVVAGTTDTQY
many	TRBV18	TRBJ2-3	ASSTYGQATDTQY
many	TRBV7-2	TRBJ2-5	ASSLVANSPETQY
.	TRBV12-5	TRBJ2-2	ASGFWTRGTGELF
.	TRBV20-1	TRBJ2-2	SAPDGTIYGELF
.	TRBV29-1	TRBJ1-2	SGQQGDYGYT
many	TRBV10-1	TRBJ2-1	ASSEPGTSGRNEQF
many	TRBV6-2/TRBV6-3	TRBJ2-7	ACRGDLYEQY
few	TRBV29-1	TRBJ2-1	SASGLAGGPNNEQF
many	TRBV2	TRBJ2-5	ASSEARTGREETQY
.	TRBV5-1	TRBJ1-3	ASSLAGTEGNTIY
few	TRBV11-3	TRBJ2-1	ASRDSPGGSWNEQF
few	TRBV27	TRBJ2-7	ASSLSLGEYYYEQY
.	TRBV5-1	TRBJ1-2	ASSLNQGSGYGYT
.	TRBV6-6	TRBJ1-6	ASRNNSPLH
many	TRBV12-3/TRBV12-4	TRBJ1-3	ASSLRGTSSGNTIY
.	TRBV6-1	TRBJ2-7	ASSGRDSTYEQY
many	TRBV6-1	TRBJ1-5	ASADPNQPQH
.	TRBV27	TRBJ2-1	ASSLSARNGQF
.	TRBV7-8	TRBJ1-1	ASSLGTGGTAF
many	TRBV7-2	TRBJ2-1	ASSLSGRNYNEQF